The 8 T cell receptor beta chains presented below share a single source sample, sequenced in a study of a mutant IDH1 vaccine in newly diagnosed glioma (dated by TCRdb to the early 2020s). The label giving this sample's time point can be read as: baseline, week 1 (first vaccination visit). Reading the label with the study, this specimen's treatment or condition is: pre-vaccination baseline after standard-of-care therapy. The library was obtained by the immunoSEQ multiplex PCR assay. This immuneACCESS table, as held by TCRdb, lists in-frame sequences with V and J called but not all clones. Of the missing ones, under half trace to an unresolved V gene in checked studies; the others have no known cause. This sample has under 80,000 clones in its table, and approximately 83% of those were observed once. Of the sample, roughly 2.8% is held by the ten largest clones. This specimen consisted of PBMCs, obtained from a glioma patient treated with radiotherapy, temozolomide or both. These receptors originate from a man under 40 with glioma.

This sequence joins TRBV7-9 and TRBJ1-5; D may be TRBD1 (5 bases). The germline V gene encodes CDR1 SEHNR and CDR2 FQNEAQ (reference sequence). V was clipped by 5 bases and J by 5 bases, with 13 bases between them. The length of the CDR3 is 14 residues. The CDR3 DNA is TGTGCCAGCAGCGGGGGACTCCATGATCAGCCCCAGCATTTT. Translated, it gives CASSGGLHDQPQHF.

The chain combines TRBV4-2 with TRBJ2-7; D might be TRBD2 (6 bases). Germline CDR1 LGHNA, CDR2 YNFKEQ. V shed 4 bases and J shed 1 base, with 11 bases lying between them. This CDR3 region has 14 residues. CDR3 residues: CASSPLGGSYEQYF. The DNA for the CDR3 is TGTGCCAGCAGCCCCCTGGGGGGATCCTACGAGCAGTACTTC.

The rearrangement links TRBV7-9 to TRBJ2-6, with D possibly being TRBD1 or TRBD2 (6 bases each). Germline V gives CDR1 SEHNR, CDR2 FQNEAQ (reference sequence). V lost 4 bases, J lost 0 bases, and 19 bases lay in between. The CDR3 is made up of 19 amino acids. CDR3 sequence: CASSYTRGGLYSGANVLTF. DNA for the CDR3: TGTGCCAGCAGCTATACCCGAGGGGGACTCTACTCTGGGGCCAACGTCCTGACTTTC.

The gene calls are TRBV19 and TRBJ2-7; 7 nucleotides align to TRBD2. The CDR3 extends over 13 amino acids. Germline V gene sequence: CDR1 LNHDA, CDR2 SQIVND (reference sequence). V was clipped by 1 base and J by 4 bases; unmatched bases: 1. The CDR3: CASSIGGGYEQYF. The CDR3 nucleotides read TGTGCCAGTAGTATAGGGGGAGGGTACGAGCAGTACTTC.

This rearrangement joins TRBV19 to TRBJ1-6; the match to TRBD1 covers 7 bases. Trimming removed 7 bases from V and 7 bases from J; junction bases left unmatched: 7. Per germline, CDR1 LNHDA and CDR2 SQIVND (reference sequence). The CDR3 covers 14 residues. CDR3 protein: CASKGQPDNSPLHF. The CDR3 DNA reads TGTGCCAGTAAGGGACAGCCCGACAATTCACCCCTCCACTTT.

V gene TRBV19 combines with J gene TRBJ1-2, with D unresolved. CDR3 length equals 12 residues. Trimming stripped 6 bases from V and 8 bases from J, with 13 bases between. The germline V gene encodes CDR1 LNHDA and CDR2 SQIVND (reference sequence). CDR3 in amino acids: CASRDRLWGYTF. The CDR3 DNA reads TGTGCCAGTAGAGACCGACTCTGGGGCTACACCTTC.

This clone turned up a few times. V gene TRBV6-1 combines with J gene TRBJ1-5; D is ambiguous. This CDR3 has 13 residues. V was clipped by 6 bases and J by 7 bases, with 13 bases between them. Germline loops: CDR1 MNHNS, CDR2 SASEGT. CDR3 protein: CASRESPVQPQHF. CDR3 in DNA: TGTGCCAGCAGGGAAAGCCCCGTCCAGCCCCAGCATTTT.

V gene TRBV18 combines with J gene TRBJ1-4, with D perhaps TRBD1 (5 bases). Trimming stripped 1 base from V and 1 base from J, with 10 bases between. This CDR3 has 16 residues. Germline values: CDR1 KGHSH, CDR2 LQKENI. The CDR3 here is CASSPLTGQTNEKLFF. DNA of the CDR3: TGTGCCAGCTCACCACTCACAGGACAAACTAATGAAAAACTGTTTTTT. The full variable domain, completed using reference TRBV18 and TRBJ1-4, is NAGVMQNPRHLVRRRGQEARLRCSPMKGHSHVYWYRQLPEEGLKFMVYLQKENIIDESGMPKERFSAEFPKEGPSILRIQQVVRGDSAAYFCASSPLTGQTNEKLFFGSGTQLSVL.